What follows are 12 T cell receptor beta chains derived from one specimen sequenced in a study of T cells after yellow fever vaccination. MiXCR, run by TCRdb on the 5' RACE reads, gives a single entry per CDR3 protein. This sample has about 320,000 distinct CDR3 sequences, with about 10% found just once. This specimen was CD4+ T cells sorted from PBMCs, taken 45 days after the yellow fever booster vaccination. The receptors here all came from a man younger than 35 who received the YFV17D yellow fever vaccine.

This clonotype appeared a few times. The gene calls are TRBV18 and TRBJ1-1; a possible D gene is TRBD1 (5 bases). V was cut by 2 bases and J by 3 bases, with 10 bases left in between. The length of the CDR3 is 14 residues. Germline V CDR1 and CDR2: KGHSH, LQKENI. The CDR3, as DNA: TGTGCCAGCTCACCAATCGGGGGTGACACTGAAGCTTTCTTT. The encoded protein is CASSPIGGDTEAFF. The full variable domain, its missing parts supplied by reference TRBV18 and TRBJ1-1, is NAGVMQNPRHLVRRRGQEARLRCSPMKGHSHVYWYRQLPEEGLKFMVYLQKENIIDESGMPKERFSAEFPKEGPSILRIQQVVRGDSAAYFCASSPIGGDTEAFFGQGTRLTVV.

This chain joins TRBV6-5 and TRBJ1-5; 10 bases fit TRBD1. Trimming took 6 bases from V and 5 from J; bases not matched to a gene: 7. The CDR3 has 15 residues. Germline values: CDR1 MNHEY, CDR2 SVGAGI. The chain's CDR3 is CASSLTGGAYQPQHF. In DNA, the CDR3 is TGTGCCAGCAGCCTGACAGGGGGCGCATATCAGCCCCAGCATTTT.

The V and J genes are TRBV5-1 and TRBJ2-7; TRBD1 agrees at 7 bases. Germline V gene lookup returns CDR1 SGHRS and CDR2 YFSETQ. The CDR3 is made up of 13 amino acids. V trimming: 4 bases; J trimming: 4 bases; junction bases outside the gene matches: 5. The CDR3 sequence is CASSKEQGYEQYV. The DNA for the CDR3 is TGCGCCAGCAGCAAGGAACAGGGGTACGAGCAGTACGTC.

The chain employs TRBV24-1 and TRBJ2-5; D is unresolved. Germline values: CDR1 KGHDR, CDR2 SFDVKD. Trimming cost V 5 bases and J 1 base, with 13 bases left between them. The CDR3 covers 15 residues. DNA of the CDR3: TGTGCCACCAGTGCCACCGATGGGTTCCAAGAGACCCAGTACTTC. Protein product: CATSATDGFQETQYF.

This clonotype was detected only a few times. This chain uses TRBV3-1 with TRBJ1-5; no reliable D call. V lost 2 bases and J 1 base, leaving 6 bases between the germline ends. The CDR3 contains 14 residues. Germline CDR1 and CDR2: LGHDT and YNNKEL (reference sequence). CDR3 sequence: CASSQFGSNQPQHF. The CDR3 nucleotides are TGTGCCAGCAGCCAATTCGGCAGCAATCAGCCCCAGCATTTT.

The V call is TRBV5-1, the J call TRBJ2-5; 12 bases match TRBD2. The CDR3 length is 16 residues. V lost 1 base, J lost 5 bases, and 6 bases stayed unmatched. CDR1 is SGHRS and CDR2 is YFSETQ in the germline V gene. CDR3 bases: TGCGCCAGCAGCTTGCTTGGACTAGCGGGGTTTGAGACCCAGTACTTC. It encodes CASSLLGLAGFETQYF.

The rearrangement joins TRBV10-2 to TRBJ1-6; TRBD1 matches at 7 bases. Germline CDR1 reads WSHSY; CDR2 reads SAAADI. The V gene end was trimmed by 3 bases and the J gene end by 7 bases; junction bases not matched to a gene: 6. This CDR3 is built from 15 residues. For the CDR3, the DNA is TGCGCCAGCAGTGATTGGGCCAGGGGGAATTCACCCCTCCACTTT. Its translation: CASSDWARGNSPLHF.

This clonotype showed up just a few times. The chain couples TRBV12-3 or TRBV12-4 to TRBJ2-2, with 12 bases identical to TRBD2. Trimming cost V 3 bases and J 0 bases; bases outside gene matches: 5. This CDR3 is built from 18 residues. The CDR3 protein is CASSFDLAGGPNTGELFF. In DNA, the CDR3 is TGTGCCAGCAGTTTCGACCTAGCGGGGGGGCCGAACACCGGGGAGCTGTTTTTT.

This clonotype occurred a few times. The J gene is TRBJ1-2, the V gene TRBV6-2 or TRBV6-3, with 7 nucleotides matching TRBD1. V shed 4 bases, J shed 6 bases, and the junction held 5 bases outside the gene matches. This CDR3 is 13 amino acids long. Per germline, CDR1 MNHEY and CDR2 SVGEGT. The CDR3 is CASSWEGQHGYTF. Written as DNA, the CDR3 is TGTGCCAGCAGTTGGGAGGGACAGCATGGCTACACCTTC.

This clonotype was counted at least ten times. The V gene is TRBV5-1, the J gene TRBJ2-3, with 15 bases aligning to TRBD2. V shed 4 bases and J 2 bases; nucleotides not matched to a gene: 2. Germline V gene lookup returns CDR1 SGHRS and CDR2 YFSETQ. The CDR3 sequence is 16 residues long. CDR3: CASSRTSGGATDTQYF. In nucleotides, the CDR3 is TGCGCCAGCAGCAGGACTAGCGGGGGGGCCACAGATACGCAGTATTTT. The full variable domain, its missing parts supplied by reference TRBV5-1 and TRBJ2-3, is KAGVTQTPRYLIKTRGQQVTLSCSPISGHRSVSWYQQTPGQGLQFLFEYFSETQRNKGNFPGRFSGRQFSNSRSEMNVSTLELGDSALYLCASSRTSGGATDTQYFGPGTRLTVL.

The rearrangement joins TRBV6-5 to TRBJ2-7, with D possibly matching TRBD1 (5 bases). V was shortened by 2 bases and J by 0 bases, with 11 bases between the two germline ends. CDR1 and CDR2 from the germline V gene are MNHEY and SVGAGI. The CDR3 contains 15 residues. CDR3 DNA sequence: TGTGCCAGCAGTTACGCATCAGGGTACTCCTACGAGCAGTACTTC. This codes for CASSYASGYSYEQYF.

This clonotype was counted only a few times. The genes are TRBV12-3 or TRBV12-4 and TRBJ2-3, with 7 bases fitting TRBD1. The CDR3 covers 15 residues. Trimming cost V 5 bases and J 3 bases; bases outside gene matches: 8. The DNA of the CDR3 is TGTGCCAGCAGTGTTGACAGGGCGAGGACAGATACGCAGTATTTT. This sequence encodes CASSVDRARTDTQYF.